One and the same sample provided the 14 T cell receptor beta chains below, sequenced in a study of blood T cell repertoires in COVID-19. Produced via immunoSEQ multiplex PCR; TCRdb's table is partial and in-frame only. This repertoire shows 100,000 to 120,000 clones, roughly four fifths found once; its top ten account for approximately 15%. The material sequenced was peripheral blood. The receptors derive from a woman between 55 and 75 years old with acute or convalescent COVID-19.

The chain has TRBV4-3 and TRBJ2-3; tentatively, D is TRBD2 (7 bases). This CDR3 has 14 residues. The V end lost 4 bases, the J end lost 8 bases, and 16 bases lay between the germline ends. CDR1 is LGHNA and CDR2 is YSLEER in the germline V gene. CDR3 residues: CASSPGGAGTTQYF. The CDR3 nucleotides read TGCGCCAGCAGCCCGGGGGGCGCGGGGACTACGCAGTATTTT.

V and J are TRBV20-1 and TRBJ2-5, with D hard to call. Deletions cut 6 bases from V and 3 bases from J, with 8 bases between. Per the germline V gene, CDR1 is DFQATT and CDR2 is SNEGSKA (reference sequence). The CDR3 is made up of 11 amino acids. CDR3 region: CSAEREETQYF. In nucleotides, the CDR3 is TGCAGTGCCGAACGGGAAGAGACCCAGTACTTC.

V gene TRBV7-6 combines with J gene TRBJ1-2, with D possibly TRBD1 on 5 matching bases. CDR1 SGHVS and CDR2 FNYEAQ come from the germline V gene. The CDR3 length is 13 residues. V was cut by 5 bases and J by 6 bases, with 13 bases left in between. The CDR3 is CASSPGGVDGYTF. The DNA of the CDR3 is TGTGCCAGCAGCCCTGGGGGGGTGGATGGCTACACCTTC.

V is TRBV7-2 and J is TRBJ1-6, with D perhaps TRBD1 (5 bases). Germline CDR1 and CDR2: SGHTA and FQGNSA. This CDR3 spans 13 amino acids. The ends were cut back, 6 bases at V and 11 bases at J, with 14 bases in the middle. The CDR3 here is CASRWDFVAPLHF. The CDR3 DNA reads as TGTGCCAGCAGGTGGGACTTTGTCGCACCCCTCCACTTT.

The CDR3 here is CASSMAGTGSYEQYF. The CDR3 nucleotides read TGTGCCAGCAGCATGGCCGGGACAGGGTCCTACGAGCAGTACTTC. This chain links TRBV6-5 with TRBJ2-7; 9 bases match TRBD1. CDR1 MNHEY and CDR2 SVGAGI come from the germline V gene. After removal of 6 bases from V and 1 base from J, the junction contained 7 bases not matched to a gene. CDR3 length: 15 residues.

V usage is TRBV4-1 and J usage is TRBJ1-3, with 7 nucleotides matching TRBD1. CDR3 size: 17 residues. Per germline, CDR1 MGHRA and CDR2 YSYEKL. Germline trimming cut 4 bases from V and 0 bases from J; bases unmatched to any gene: 9. CDR3: CASSPTWTGPSGNTIYF. The CDR3 bases are TGCGCCAGCAGCCCGACTTGGACAGGCCCCTCTGGAAACACCATATATTTT.

This chain connects TRBV9 to TRBJ2-5; 9 bases map to TRBD1. The CDR3 is 15 residues long. The V segment lost 3 bases and the J segment 5 bases; nucleotides outside the gene matches: 8. CDR1 and CDR2 from the germline V gene are SGDLS and YYNGEE. CDR3 loop: CASSARDREVETQYF. Written as DNA, the CDR3 is TGTGCCAGCAGCGCCCGGGACAGGGAAGTGGAGACCCAGTACTTC. Full variable domain (missing parts from reference TRBV9 and TRBJ2-5): DSGVTQTPKHLITATGQRVTLRCSPRSGDLSVYWYQQSLDQGLQFLIQYYNGEERAKGNILERFSAQQFPDLHSELNLSSLELGDSALYFCASSARDREVETQYFGPGTRLLVL.

The CDR3 region is CASSVDPTGNQPQHF. In DNA, the CDR3 is TGTGCCAGCAGCGTAGACCCAACGGGCAATCAGCCCCAGCATTTT. The chain couples TRBV9 to TRBJ1-5; D unclear. CDR3 length equals 15 residues. V was shortened by 0 bases and J by 2 bases, with 9 bases between the two germline ends. The germline V gene encodes CDR1 SGDLS and CDR2 YYNGEE.

The chain uses TRBV4-2 and TRBJ2-5; 9 bases agree with TRBD1. Germline CDR1 reads LGHNA; CDR2 reads YNFKEQ. This CDR3 region has 16 residues. Unmatched junction bases numbered 9, after V lost 3 bases and J lost 4 bases. CDR3 sequence (DNA): TGTGCCAGCAGCCACTCATCGGGACAGGGCTCAGAGACCCAGTACTTC. It codes for CASSHSSGQGSETQYF.

The rearrangement uses TRBV6-5 and TRBJ2-6, with no clear D. The CDR3 is 15 residues long. Germline loops: CDR1 MNHEY, CDR2 SVGAGI. The ends were cut back, 3 bases at V and 0 bases at J, with 6 bases in the middle. CDR3 in DNA: TGTGCCAGCAGTTATCAATTCTCTGGGGCCAACGTCCTGACTTTC. Translated: CASSYQFSGANVLTF.

The chain recombines TRBV30 with TRBJ1-4; 11 positions match TRBD1. V was pared by 2 bases and J by 7 bases, with 3 bases of the junction left unmatched. The CDR3 spans 14 residues. CDR1 is GTSNPN and CDR2 is SVGIG in the germline V gene (reference sequence). CDR3 protein: CAWSTGTGGEKLFF. CDR3 nucleotides: TGTGCCTGGAGTACCGGGACAGGGGGTGAAAAACTGTTTTTT.

This clone was counted a few times. This chain joins TRBV6-5 and TRBJ2-7; D call uncertain. The CDR3 length is 11 residues. V shed 8 bases and J shed 0 bases, with 5 bases lying between them. Germline assignment: CDR1 MNHEY and CDR2 SVGAGI. The CDR3 coding sequence is TGTGCCAGCCTGTACTCCTACGAGCAGTACTTC. This gives the protein CASLYSYEQYF.

The V and J genes are TRBV9 and TRBJ2-1; the match to TRBD2 covers 11 bases. V lost 3 bases, J lost 4 bases, and 0 bases stayed unmatched. This CDR3 has 14 residues. Germline lookup yields CDR1 SGDLS and CDR2 YYNGEE. For the CDR3, the DNA is TGTGCCAGCAGCGCTAGCGGGGGGTACAATGAGCAGTTCTTC. Its protein product is CASSASGGYNEQFF.

The V call is TRBV30, the J call TRBJ2-5; 9 bases are shared with TRBD2. CDR1 and CDR2 (germline): GTSNPN, SVGIG (reference sequence). This CDR3 is built from 16 residues. Losses at the gene ends were 1 base for V and 1 base for J; bases not matched to a gene: 7. The CDR3 loop reads CAWSAGSGGSQETQYF. In nucleotides, the CDR3 is TGTGCCTGGAGTGCGGGTAGCGGGGGATCCCAAGAGACCCAGTACTTC.